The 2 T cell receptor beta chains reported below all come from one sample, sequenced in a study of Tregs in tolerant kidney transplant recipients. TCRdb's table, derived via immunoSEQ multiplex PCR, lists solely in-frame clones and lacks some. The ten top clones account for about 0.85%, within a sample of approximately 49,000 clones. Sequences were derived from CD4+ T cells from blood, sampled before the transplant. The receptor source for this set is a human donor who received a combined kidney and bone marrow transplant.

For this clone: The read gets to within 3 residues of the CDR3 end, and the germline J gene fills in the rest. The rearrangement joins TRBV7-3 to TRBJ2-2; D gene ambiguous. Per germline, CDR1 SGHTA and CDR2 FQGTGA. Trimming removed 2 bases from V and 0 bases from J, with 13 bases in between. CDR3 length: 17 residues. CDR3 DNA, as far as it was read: TGTGCCAGCAGCTTATATCGAGGTTCCGCGAACACCGGGGAG. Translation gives CASSLYRGSANTGE. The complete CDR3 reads CASSLYRGSANTGELFF.

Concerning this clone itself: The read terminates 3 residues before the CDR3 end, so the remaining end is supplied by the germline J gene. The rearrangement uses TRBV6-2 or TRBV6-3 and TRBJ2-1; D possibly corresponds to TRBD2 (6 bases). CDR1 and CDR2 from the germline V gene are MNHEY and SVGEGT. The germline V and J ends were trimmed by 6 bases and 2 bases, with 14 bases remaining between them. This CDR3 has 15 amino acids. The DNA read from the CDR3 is TGTGCCAGCAGCCTAGGTGTAGCGGCCTACAATGAG. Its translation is CASSLGVAAYNE. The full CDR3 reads CASSLGVAAYNEQFF.